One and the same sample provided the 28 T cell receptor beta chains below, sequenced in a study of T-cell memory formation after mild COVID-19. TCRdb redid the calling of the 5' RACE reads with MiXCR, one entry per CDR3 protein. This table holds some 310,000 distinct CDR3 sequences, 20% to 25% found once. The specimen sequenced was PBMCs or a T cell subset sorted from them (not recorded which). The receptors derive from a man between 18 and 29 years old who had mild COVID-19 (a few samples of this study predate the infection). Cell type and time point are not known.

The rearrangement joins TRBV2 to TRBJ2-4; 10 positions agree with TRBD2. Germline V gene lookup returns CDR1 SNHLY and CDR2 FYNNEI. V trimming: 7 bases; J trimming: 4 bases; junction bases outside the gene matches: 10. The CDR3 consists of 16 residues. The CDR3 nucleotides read TGTGCCAGCACACGTTCGCCTAGCGGGGGAAAAAACATTCAGTACTTC. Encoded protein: CASTRSPSGGKNIQYF.

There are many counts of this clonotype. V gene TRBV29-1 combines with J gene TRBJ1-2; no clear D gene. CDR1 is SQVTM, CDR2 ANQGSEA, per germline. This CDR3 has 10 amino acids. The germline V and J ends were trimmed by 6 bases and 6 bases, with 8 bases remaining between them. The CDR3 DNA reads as TGCAGCGTCGACCGGCATGGCTACACCTTC. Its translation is CSVDRHGYTF.

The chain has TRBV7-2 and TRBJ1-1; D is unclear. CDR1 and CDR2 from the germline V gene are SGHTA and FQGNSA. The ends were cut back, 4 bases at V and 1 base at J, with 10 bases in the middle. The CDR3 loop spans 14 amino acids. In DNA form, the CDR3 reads TGTGCCAGCAGCTCCCTCAACCCGAACACTGAAGCTTTCTTT. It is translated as CASSSLNPNTEAFF.

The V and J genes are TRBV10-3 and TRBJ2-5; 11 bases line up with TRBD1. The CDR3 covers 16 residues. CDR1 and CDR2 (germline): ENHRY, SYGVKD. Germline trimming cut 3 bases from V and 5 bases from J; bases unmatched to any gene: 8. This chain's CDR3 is CAISDRGQGAVETQYF. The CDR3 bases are TGTGCCATCAGTGATCGAGGACAGGGGGCTGTGGAGACCCAGTACTTC.

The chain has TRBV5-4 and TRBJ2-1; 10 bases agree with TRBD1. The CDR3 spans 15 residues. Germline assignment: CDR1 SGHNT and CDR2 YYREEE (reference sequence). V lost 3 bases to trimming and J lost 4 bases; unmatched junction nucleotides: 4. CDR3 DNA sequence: TGTGCCAGCAGCTCGCCGGGACAGGGGTACAATGAGCAGTTCTTC. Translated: CASSSPGQGYNEQFF.

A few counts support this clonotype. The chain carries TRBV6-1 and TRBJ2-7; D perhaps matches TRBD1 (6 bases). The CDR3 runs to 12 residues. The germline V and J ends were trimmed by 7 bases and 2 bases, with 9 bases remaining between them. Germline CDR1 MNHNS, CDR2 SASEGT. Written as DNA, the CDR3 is TGTGCCAGCAAGCAGGGGCCCTACGAGCAGTACTTC. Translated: CASKQGPYEQYF.

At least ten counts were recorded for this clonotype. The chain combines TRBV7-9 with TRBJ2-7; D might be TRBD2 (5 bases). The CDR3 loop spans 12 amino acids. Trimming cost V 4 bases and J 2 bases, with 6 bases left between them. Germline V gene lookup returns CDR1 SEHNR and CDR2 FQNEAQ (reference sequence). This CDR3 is CASSSGTYEQYF. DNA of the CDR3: TGTGCCAGCAGCTCCGGGACCTACGAGCAGTACTTC.

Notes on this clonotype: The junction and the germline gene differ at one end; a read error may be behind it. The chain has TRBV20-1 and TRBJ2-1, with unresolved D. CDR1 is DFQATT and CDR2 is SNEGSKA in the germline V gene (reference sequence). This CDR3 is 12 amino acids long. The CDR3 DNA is TGCAGTGCTCGGGTGGGGTTCGATGAGCAGTTATTC. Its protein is CSARVGFDEQLF.

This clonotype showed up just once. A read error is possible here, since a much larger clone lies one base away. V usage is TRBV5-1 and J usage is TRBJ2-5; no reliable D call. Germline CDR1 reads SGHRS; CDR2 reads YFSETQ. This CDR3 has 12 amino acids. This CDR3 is CDSSPGRETQYF. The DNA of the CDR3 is TGCGACAGCAGCCCCGGGCGAGAGACCCAGTACTTC.

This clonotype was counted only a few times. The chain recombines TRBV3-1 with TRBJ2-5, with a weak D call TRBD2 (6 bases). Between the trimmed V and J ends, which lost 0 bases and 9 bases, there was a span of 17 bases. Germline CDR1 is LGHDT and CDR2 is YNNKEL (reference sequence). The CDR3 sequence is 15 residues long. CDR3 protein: CASSQDGGTASAQYF. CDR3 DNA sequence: TGTGCCAGCAGCCAAGATGGCGGGACGGCCTCGGCCCAGTACTTC.

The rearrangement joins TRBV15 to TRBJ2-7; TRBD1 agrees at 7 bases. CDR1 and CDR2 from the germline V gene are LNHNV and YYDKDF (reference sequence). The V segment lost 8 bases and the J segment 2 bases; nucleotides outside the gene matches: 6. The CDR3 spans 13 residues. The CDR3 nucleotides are TGTGCCACCTCCCAGGGGGTCACCTACGAGCAGTACTTC. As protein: CATSQGVTYEQYF.

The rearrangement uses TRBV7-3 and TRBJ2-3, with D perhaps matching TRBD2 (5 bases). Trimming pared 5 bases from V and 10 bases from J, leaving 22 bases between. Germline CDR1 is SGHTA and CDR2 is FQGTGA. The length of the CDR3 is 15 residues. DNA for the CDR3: TGTGCCAGCAGCCGCCAGGCGGACTCCTCGATGGCGCAGTATTTT. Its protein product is CASSRQADSSMAQYF. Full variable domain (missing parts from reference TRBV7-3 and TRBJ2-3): GAGVSQTPSNKVTEKGKYVELRCDPISGHTALYWYRQSLGQGPEFLIYFQGTGAADDSGLPNDRFFAVRPEGSVSTLKIQRTERGDSAVYLCASSRQADSSMAQYFGPGTRLTVL.

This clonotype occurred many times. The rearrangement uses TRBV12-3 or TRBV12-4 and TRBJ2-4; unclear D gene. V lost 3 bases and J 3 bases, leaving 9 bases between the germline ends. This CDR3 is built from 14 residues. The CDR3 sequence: CASSLGSVKNIQYF. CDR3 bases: TGTGCCAGCAGTTTGGGTTCGGTCAAAAACATTCAGTACTTC.

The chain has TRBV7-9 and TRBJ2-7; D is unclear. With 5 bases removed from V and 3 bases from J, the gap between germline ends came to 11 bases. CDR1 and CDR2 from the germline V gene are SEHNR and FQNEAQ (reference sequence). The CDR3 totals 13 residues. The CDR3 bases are TGTGCCAGCAGCAAATTGAATGGCTACGAGCAGTACGTC. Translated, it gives CASSKLNGYEQYV.

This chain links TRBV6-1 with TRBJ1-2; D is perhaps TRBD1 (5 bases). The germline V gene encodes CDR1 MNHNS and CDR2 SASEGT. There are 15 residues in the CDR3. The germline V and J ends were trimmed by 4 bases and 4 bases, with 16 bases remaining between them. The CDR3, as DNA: TGTGCCAGCAGTGCAGACAGCGCCTTAGGCTATGGCTACACCTTC. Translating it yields CASSADSALGYGYTF.

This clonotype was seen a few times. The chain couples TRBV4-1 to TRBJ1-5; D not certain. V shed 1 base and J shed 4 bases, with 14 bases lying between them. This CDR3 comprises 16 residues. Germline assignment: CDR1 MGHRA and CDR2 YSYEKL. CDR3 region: CASSQGGGAGNQPQHF. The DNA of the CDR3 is TGCGCCAGCAGCCAAGGGGGAGGCGCAGGAAATCAGCCCCAGCATTTT.

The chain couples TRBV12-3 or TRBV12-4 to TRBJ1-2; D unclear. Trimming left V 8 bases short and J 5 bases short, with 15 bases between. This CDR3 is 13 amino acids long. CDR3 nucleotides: TGTGCCAGCGCCCAGCAGGCAGTATATGGCTACACCTTC. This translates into CASAQQAVYGYTF.

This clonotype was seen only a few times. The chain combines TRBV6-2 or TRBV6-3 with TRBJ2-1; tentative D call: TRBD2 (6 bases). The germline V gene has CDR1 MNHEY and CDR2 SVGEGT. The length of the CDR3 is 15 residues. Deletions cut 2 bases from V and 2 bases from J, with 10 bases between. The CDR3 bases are TGTGCCAGCAGTTACCCGGCTAGCGCCTACAATGAGCAGTTCTTC. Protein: CASSYPASAYNEQFF.

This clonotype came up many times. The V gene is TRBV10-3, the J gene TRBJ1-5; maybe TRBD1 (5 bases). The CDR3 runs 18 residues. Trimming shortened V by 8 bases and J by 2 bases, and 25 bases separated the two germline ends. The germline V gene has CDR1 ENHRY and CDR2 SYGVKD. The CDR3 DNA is TGTGCCATCGGGGCGTCGGGTGTTAGAGGGGACGGCAATCAGCCCCAGCATTTT. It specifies CAIGASGVRGDGNQPQHF.

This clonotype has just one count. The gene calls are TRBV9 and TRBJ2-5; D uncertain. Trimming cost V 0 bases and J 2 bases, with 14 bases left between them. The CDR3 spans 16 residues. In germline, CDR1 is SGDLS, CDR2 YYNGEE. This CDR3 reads CASSVDPPYVQETQYF. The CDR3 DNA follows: TGTGCCAGCAGCGTAGATCCACCGTATGTTCAAGAGACCCAGTACTTC.

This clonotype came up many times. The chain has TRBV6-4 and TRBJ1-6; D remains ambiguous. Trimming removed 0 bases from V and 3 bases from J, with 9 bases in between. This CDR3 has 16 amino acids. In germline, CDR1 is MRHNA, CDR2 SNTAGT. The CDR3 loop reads CASSDSSIGYNSPLHF. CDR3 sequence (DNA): TGTGCCAGCAGTGACTCGTCAATTGGCTATAATTCACCCCTCCACTTT.

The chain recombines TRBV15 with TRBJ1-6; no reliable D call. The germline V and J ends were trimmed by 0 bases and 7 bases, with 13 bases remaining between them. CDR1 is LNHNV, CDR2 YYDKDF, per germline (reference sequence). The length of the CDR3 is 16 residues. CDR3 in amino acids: CATSRDGGRTNSPLHF. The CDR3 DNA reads TGTGCCACCAGCAGAGATGGTGGGCGCACGAATTCACCCCTCCACTTT.

The CDR3 region is CASSLGPGSTDTQYF. The CDR3 DNA sequence: TGTGCCAGCAGTTTAGGCCCGGGGAGCACAGATACGCAGTATTTT. J is TRBJ2-3 and V is TRBV28, with D maybe TRBD2 (5 bases). This CDR3 has 15 amino acids. The germline V gene has CDR1 MDHEN and CDR2 SYDVKM. V was shortened by 2 bases and J by 0 bases, with 9 bases between the two germline ends.

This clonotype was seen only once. The CDR3 region is CASSSHLGNPPDTQYF. CDR3 nucleotides: TGTGCCAGCAGTTCCCACCTGGGTAACCCCCCAGATACGCAGTATTTT. The chain carries TRBV12-3 or TRBV12-4 and TRBJ2-3; D not certain. This CDR3 is 16 amino acids long. With 4 bases removed from V and 4 bases from J, the gap between germline ends came to 18 bases.

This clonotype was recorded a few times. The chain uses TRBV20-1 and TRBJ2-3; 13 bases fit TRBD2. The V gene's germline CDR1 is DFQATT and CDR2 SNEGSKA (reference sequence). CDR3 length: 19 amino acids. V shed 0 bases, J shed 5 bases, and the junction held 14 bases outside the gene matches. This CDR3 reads CSAREASLAGGLERDTQYF. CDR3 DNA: TGCAGTGCTAGAGAAGCCTCACTAGCGGGGGGGCTTGAGAGAGATACGCAGTATTTT.

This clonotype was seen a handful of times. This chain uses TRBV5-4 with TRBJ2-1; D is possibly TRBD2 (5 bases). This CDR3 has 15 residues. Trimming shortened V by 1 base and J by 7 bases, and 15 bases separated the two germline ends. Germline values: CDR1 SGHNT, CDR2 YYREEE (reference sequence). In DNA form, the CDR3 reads TGTGCCAGCAGCTTGTTTGGCGGCTCGGGAAATGAGCAGTTCTTC. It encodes CASSLFGGSGNEQFF.

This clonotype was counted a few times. This chain's CDR3 is CASSRNSGPYTGELFF. For the CDR3, the DNA is TGTGCCAGCAGCCGGAATTCAGGACCTTACACCGGGGAGCTGTTTTTT. V and J are TRBV11-2 and TRBJ2-2; D ambiguous. V was clipped by 5 bases and J by 3 bases, with 16 bases between them. There are 16 residues in the CDR3. Germline CDR1 SGHAT, CDR2 FQNNGV.

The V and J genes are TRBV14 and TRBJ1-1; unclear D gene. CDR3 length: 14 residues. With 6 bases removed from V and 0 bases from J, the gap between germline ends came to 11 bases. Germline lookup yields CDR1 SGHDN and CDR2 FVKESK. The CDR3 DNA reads TGTGCCAGCAGACCCAGCATTATGAACACTGAAGCTTTCTTT. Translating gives CASRPSIMNTEAFF.